The 9 T cell receptor beta chains in this list originate from one sample, sequenced in a study of CD8 T cells in Susac syndrome. An amount of RNA that ranged from roughly 0.5 to 1 ug was reverse transcribed with random hexamers. TCRdb re-called the immunoSEQ multiplex PCR reads with MiXCR, one entry per CDR3 protein. The profile shows some 180,000 distinct CDR3 sequences, roughly 91% of them singletons. The specimen sequenced was CD4+ T cells from PBMCs. The receptors come from a human donor with Susac syndrome.

The rearrangement links TRBV30 to TRBJ2-6, with 8 bases identical to TRBD1. The V and J ends lost 2 bases and 2 bases, in that order; junction bases with no gene match: 5. Germline values: CDR1 GTSNPN, CDR2 SVGIG (reference sequence). CDR3 length: 16 residues. The DNA for the CDR3 is TGTGCCTGGAGTCCGGGACAGGCGCCTGGGGCCAACGTCCTGACTTTC. It translates to CAWSPGQAPGANVLTF.

V is TRBV6-5 and J is TRBJ2-7; D uncertain. V was clipped by 6 bases and J by 2 bases, with 11 bases between them. Germline assignment: CDR1 MNHEY and CDR2 SVGAGI. This CDR3 has 13 amino acids. CDR3 sequence reads: CASRGDVAYEQYF. In DNA, the CDR3 is TGTGCCAGCAGGGGTGACGTGGCCTACGAGCAGTACTTC.

This chain uses TRBV11-2 with TRBJ2-5, with D perhaps matching TRBD2 (6 bases). This CDR3 contains 16 residues. Trimming stripped 3 bases from V and 4 bases from J, with 18 bases between. CDR1 and CDR2 (germline): SGHAT, FQNNGV. The CDR3 region has the DNA TGTGCCAGCAGCTTTTCTCGGACTACTGGCGTAGAGACCCAGTACTTC. It yields the protein CASSFSRTTGVETQYF.

This rearrangement joins TRBV18 to TRBJ1-1, with 7 bases lining up with TRBD1. CDR3 length: 15 amino acids. V was pared by 2 bases and J by 1 base, with 4 bases of the junction left unmatched. Germline CDR1 KGHSH, CDR2 LQKENI. CDR3 loop: CASSPKDRQNTEAFF. Here the CDR3 DNA reads TGTGCCAGCTCACCAAAGGACAGGCAGAACACTGAAGCTTTCTTT.

The CDR3 nucleotides are TGTGCCAGCAGCCAAGGTGTTTGGGGCTACACCTTC. It is translated as CASSQGVWGYTF. The V call is TRBV3-1, the J call TRBJ1-2; no reliable D call. Germline values: CDR1 LGHDT, CDR2 YNNKEL (reference sequence). Trimming pared 1 base from V and 8 bases from J, leaving 8 bases between. The CDR3 consists of 12 residues.

The chain joins TRBV5-8 to TRBJ1-1; 7 bases match TRBD1. The CDR3 loop spans 13 amino acids. The V gene's germline CDR1 is SGHTS and CDR2 YDEGEE. Trimming at V came to 4 bases and at J to 10 bases, leaving 10 bases not matched to a gene. CDR3 DNA: TGTGCCAGCAGCCACCGGGACAGTTTATCAGCTTTCTTT. This gives the protein CASSHRDSLSAFF. The whole variable domain, remainder taken from reference TRBV5-8 and TRBJ1-1, is EAGVTQSPTHLIKTRGQQATLRCSPISGHTSVYWYQQALGLGLQFLLWYDEGEERNRGNFPPRFSGRQFPNYSSELNVNALELEDSALYLCASSHRDSLSAFFGQGTRLTVV.

The V and J genes are TRBV2 and TRBJ2-3, with 7 bases identical to TRBD2. This CDR3 is built from 14 residues. The germline V gene has CDR1 SNHLY and CDR2 FYNNEI. V lost 1 base to trimming and J lost 6 bases; unmatched junction nucleotides: 4. CDR3 nucleotides: TGTGCCAGCAGTGAAGGGCTAGCGGAGGATACGCAGTATTTT. It codes for CASSEGLAEDTQYF.

The chain joins TRBV20-1 to TRBJ2-3; 7 positions match TRBD2. The CDR3 sequence is 15 residues long. V lost 6 bases and J lost 4; bases outside the gene matches: 13. The germline V gene encodes CDR1 DFQATT and CDR2 SNEGSKA (reference sequence). This CDR3 reads CSAMGGGGGADTQYF. CDR3 DNA sequence: TGCAGTGCCATGGGGGGGGGAGGAGGAGCAGATACGCAGTATTTT.

The gene calls are TRBV27 and TRBJ2-3; 8 bases agree with TRBD2. The CDR3 has 17 amino acids. Trimming cost V 6 bases and J 2 bases; bases outside gene matches: 13. Looked up from germline, CDR1 is MNHEY and CDR2 is SMNVEV (reference sequence). CDR3 in amino acids: CASRMTSVGYVTDTQYF. CDR3 in DNA: TGTGCCAGCAGGATGACTAGCGTGGGATATGTCACAGATACGCAGTATTTT.